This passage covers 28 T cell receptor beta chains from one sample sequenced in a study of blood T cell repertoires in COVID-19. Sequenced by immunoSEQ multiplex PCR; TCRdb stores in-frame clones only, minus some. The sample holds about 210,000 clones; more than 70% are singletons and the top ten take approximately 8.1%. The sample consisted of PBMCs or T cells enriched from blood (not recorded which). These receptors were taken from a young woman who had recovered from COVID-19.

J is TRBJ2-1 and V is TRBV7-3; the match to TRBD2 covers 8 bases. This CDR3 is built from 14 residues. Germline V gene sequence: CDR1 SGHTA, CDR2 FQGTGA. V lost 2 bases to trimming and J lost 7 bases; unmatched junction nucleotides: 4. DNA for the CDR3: TGTGCCAGCAGCTTAGCGGGGGGTGCTAATGAGCAGTTCTTC. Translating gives CASSLAGGANEQFF.

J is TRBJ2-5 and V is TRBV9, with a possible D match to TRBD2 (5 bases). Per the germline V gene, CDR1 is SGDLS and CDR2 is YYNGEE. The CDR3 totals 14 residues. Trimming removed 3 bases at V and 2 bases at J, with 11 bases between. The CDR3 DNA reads TGTGCCAGCAGCGAGAGGGATCTACAAGAGACCCAGTACTTC. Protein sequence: CASSERDLQETQYF.

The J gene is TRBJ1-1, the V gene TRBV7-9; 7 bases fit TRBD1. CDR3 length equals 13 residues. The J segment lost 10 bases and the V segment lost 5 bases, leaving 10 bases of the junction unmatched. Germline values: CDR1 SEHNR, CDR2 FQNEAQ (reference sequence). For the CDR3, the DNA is TGTGCCAGCAGCCCTTGGACAGGCTCAGGAGCTTTCTTT. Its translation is CASSPWTGSGAFF.

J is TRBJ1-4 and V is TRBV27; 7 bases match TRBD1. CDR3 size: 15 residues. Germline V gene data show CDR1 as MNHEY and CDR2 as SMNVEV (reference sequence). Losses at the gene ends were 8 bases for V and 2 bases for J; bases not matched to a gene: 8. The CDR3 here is CASRRQGTTNEKLFF. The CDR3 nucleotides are TGTGCCAGCCGACGACAGGGAACCACTAATGAAAAACTGTTTTTT. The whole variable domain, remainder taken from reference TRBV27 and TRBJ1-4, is EAQVTQNPRYLITVTGKKLTVTCSQNMNHEYMSWYRQDPGLGLRQIYYSMNVEVTDKGDVPEGYKVSRKEKRNFPLILESPSPNQTSLYFCASRRQGTTNEKLFFGSGTQLSVL.

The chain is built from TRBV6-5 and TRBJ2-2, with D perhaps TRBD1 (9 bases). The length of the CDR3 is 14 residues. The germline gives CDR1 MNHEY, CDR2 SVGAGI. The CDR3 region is CAAGDRVNGGELFF. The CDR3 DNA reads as TGTGCAGCGGGGGACAGGGTAAACGGCGGGGAGCTGTTTTTT.

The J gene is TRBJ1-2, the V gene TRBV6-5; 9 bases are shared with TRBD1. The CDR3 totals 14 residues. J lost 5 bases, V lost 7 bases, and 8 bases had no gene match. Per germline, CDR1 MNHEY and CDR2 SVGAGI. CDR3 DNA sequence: TGTGCCAGCAACCGGGACAGGGTCCAGTATGGCTACACCTTC. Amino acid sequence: CASNRDRVQYGYTF.

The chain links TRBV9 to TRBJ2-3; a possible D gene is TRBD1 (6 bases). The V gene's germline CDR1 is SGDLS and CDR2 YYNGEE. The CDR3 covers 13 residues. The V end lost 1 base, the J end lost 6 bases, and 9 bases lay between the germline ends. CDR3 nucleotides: TGTGCCAGCAGCGTAATGAGGGGGGATACGCAGTATTTT. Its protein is CASSVMRGDTQYF.

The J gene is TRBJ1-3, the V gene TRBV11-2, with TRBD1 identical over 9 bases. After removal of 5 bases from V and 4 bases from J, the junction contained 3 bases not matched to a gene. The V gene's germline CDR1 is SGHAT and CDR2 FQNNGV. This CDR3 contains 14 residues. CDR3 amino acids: CASSLQGAGNTIYF. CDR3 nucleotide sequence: TGTGCCAGCAGCCTACAGGGGGCGGGAAACACCATATATTTT. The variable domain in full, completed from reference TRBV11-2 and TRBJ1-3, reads EAGVAQSPRYKIIEKRQSVAFWCNPISGHATLYWYQQILGQGPKLLIQFQNNGVVDDSQLPKDRFSAERLKGVDSTLKIQPAKLEDSAVYLCASSLQGAGNTIYFGEGSWLTVV.

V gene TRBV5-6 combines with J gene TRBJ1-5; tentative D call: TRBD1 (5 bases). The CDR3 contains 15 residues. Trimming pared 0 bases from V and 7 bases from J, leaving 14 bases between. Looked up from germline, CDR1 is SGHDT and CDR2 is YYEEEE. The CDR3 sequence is CASSLAQVGGQPQHF. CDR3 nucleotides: TGTGCCAGCAGCTTGGCCCAGGTGGGGGGACAGCCCCAGCATTTT.

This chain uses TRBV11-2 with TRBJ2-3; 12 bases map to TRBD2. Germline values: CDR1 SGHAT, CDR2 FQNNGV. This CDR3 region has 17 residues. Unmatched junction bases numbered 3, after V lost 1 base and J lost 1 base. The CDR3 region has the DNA TGTGCCAGCAGCTTAGGACTAGCGGGGGCCCGCACAGATACGCAGTATTTT. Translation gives CASSLGLAGARTDTQYF.

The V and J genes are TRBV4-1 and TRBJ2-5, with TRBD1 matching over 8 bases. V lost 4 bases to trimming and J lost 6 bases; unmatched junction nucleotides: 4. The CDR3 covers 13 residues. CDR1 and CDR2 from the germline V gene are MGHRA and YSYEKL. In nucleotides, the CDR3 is TGCGCCAGCAGCCCGGACAGGGCACAGACCCAGTACTTC. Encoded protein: CASSPDRAQTQYF.

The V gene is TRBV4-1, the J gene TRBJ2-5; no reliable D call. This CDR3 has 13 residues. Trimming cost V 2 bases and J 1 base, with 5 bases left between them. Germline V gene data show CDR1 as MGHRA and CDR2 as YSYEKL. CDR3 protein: CASSQNSQETQYF. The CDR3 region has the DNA TGCGCCAGCAGCCAAAACAGCCAAGAGACCCAGTACTTC.

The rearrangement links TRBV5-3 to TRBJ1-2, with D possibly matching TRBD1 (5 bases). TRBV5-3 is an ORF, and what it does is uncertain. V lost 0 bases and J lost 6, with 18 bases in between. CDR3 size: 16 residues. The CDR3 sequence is CARSLAEQMTVDGYTF. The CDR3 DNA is TGTGCCAGAAGCTTGGCCGAACAGATGACAGTCGATGGCTACACCTTC.

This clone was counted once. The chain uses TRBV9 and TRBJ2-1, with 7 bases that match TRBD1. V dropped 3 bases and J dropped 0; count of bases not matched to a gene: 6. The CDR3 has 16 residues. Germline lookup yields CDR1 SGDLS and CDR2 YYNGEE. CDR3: CASSGVQGISYNEQFF. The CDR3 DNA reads TGTGCCAGCAGCGGCGTACAGGGGATCTCCTACAATGAGCAGTTCTTC.

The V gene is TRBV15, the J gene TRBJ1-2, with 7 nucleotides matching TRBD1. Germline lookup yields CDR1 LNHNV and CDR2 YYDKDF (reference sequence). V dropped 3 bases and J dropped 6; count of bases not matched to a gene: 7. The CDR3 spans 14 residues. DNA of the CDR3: TGTGCCACCAGCAGTGCCCGTCAGGGGGATGGCTACACCTTC. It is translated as CATSSARQGDGYTF.

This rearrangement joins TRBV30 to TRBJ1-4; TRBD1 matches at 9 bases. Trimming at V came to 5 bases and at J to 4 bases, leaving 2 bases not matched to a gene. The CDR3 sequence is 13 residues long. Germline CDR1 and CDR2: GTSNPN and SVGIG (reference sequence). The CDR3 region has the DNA TGTGCCTGGGGGACAGGGCTTAATGAAAAACTGTTTTTT. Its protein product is CAWGTGLNEKLFF.

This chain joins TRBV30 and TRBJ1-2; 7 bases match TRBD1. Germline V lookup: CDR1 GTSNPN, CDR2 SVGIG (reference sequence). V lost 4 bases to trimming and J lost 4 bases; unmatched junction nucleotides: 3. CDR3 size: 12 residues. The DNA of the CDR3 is TGTGCCTGGACGGACAGGATCTATGGCTACACCTTC. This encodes CAWTDRIYGYTF. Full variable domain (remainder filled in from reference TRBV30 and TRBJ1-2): SQTIHQWPATLVQPVGSPLSLECTVEGTSNPNLYWYRQAAGRGLQLLFYSVGIGQISSEVPQNLSASRPQDRQFILSSKKLLLSDSGFYLCAWTDRIYGYTFGSGTRLTVV.

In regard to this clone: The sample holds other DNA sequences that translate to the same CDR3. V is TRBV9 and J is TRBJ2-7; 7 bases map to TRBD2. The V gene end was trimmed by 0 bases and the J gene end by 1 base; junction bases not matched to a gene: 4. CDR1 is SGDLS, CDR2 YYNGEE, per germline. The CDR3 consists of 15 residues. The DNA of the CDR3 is TGTGCCAGCAGCGTAGGGGCTAGCGGTTCCTACGAGCAGTACTTC. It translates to CASSVGASGSYEQYF.

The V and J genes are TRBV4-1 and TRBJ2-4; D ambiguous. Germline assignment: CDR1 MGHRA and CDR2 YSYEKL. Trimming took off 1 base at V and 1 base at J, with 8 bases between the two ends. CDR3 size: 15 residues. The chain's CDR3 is CASSQVYYAKNIQYF. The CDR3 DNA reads TGCGCCAGCAGCCAAGTGTACTACGCCAAAAACATTCAGTACTTC.

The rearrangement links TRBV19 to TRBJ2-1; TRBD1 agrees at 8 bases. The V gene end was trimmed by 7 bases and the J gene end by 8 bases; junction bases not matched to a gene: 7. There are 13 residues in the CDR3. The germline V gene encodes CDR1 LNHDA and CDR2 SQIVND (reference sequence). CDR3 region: CASKARGLDEQFF. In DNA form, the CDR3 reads TGTGCCAGTAAGGCCAGGGGGCTCGATGAGCAGTTCTTC.

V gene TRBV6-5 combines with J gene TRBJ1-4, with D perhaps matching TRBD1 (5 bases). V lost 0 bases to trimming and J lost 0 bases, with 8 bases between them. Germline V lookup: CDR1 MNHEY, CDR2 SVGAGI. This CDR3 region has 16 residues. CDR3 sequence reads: CASSYSGGATNEKLFF. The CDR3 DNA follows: TGTGCCAGCAGTTACTCGGGGGGGGCAACTAATGAAAAACTGTTTTTT.

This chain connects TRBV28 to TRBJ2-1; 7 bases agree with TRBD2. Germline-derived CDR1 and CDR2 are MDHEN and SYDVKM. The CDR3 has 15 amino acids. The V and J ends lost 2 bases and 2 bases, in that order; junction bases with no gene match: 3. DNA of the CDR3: TGTGCCAGCAGTTTAGCGCGGGAGACCTACAATGAGCAGTTCTTC. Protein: CASSLARETYNEQFF.

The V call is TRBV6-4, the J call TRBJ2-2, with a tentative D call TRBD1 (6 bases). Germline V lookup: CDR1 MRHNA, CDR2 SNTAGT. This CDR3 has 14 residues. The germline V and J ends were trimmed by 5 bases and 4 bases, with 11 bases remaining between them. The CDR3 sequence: CASSPGHSTGELFF. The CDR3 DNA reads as TGTGCCAGCAGTCCGGGACATAGCACCGGGGAGCTGTTTTTT.

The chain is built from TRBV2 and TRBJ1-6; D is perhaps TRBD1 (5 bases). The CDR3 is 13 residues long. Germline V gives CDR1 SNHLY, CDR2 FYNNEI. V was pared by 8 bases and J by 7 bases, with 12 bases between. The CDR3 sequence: CASSRGRNSPLHF. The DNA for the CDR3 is TGTGCCAGCTCGCGGGGGAGGAATTCACCCCTCCACTTT.

CDR3 sequence: CASSFGTSGQGDTQYF. The CDR3 DNA reads TGTGCCAGCAGCTTTGGGACTAGCGGGCAGGGAGATACGCAGTATTTT. The gene calls are TRBV11-2 and TRBJ2-3; TRBD2 matches 12 bases. Per germline, CDR1 SGHAT and CDR2 FQNNGV. The junction had 6 bases not matched to a gene; V was cut back by 3 bases and J by 5 bases. CDR3 length: 16 amino acids.

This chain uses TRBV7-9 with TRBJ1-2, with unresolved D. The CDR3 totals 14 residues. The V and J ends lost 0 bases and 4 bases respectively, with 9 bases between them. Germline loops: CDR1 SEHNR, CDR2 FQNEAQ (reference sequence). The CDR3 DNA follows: TGTGCCAGCAGCTTAGCTCAGGCCCCCTATGGCTACACCTTC. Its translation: CASSLAQAPYGYTF.

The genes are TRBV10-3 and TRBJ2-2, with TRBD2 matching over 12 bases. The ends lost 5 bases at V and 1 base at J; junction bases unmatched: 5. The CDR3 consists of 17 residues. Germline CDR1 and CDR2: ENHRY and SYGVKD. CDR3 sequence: CAISSTSGGRNTGELFF. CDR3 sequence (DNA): TGTGCCATCAGTTCGACTAGCGGGGGTCGGAACACCGGGGAGCTGTTTTTT.

The CDR3 region is CASGLGNRDGQYF. CDR3 DNA: TGTGCTAGTGGTTTGGGCAACAGGGACGGCCAGTACTTC. The V gene is TRBV12-5, the J gene TRBJ2-7; the D gene is possibly TRBD1 (6 bases). This CDR3 contains 13 residues. V lost 1 base and J lost 10, with 14 bases in between. Germline assignment: CDR1 LGHNT and CDR2 FRNRAP.